This is a list of T cell receptor beta chains from one sample in a study of blood T cell repertoires in COVID-19. The data were produced by immunoSEQ multiplex PCR, yet TCRdb's version contains in-frame clones alone and is incomplete. The table lists around 25,000 clones, 80% to 90% of them singletons. The sequencing sample was made of peripheral blood. These receptors came from a human donor with active COVID-19. The donor label of this sample is uncertain. CDR3s include the opening cysteine and the closing phenylalanine or tryptophan. The D gene is left open where the match is weak. Part of the rows lack a size; the others show once, few, many or a class for expanded clones.

CDR3 protein: CAITDSGGAFSTDTQYF
CDR3 DNA: TGTGCCATCACCGATAGCGGGGGGGCGTTTAGCACAGATACGCAGTATTTT
J gene: TRBJ2-3
clone size: NA
D gene: TRBD2
V gene: TRBV10-3

CDR3 protein: CASSYGQGARADTEAFF
CDR3 DNA: TGTGCCAGCAGTTACGGTCAGGGGGCGCGAGCGGACACTGAAGCTTTCTTT
J gene: TRBJ1-1
clone size: NA
D gene: TRBD1
V gene: TRBV6-2/TRBV6-3

CDR3 protein: CSASGGQRHQPQHF
CDR3 DNA: TGCAGTGCCAGTGGGGGACAGCGCCATCAGCCCCAGCATTTT
J gene: TRBJ1-5
clone size: NA
D gene: TRBD1
V gene: TRBV20-1

CDR3 protein: CASSVWGDNEQFF
CDR3 DNA: TGCGCCAGCAGCGTGTGGGGGGACAATGAGCAGTTCTTC
J gene: TRBJ2-1
clone size: few
D gene: NA
V gene: TRBV5-1

CDR3 protein: CASSTGQEHTEAFF
CDR3 DNA: TGTGCCAGCAGCACGGGACAGGAGCACACTGAAGCTTTCTTT
J gene: TRBJ1-1
clone size: NA
D gene: TRBD1
V gene: TRBV7-2

CDR3 protein: CASSPPTGGQETQYF
CDR3 DNA: TGCGCCAGCAGCCCCCCGACAGGGGGCCAAGAGACCCAGTACTTC
J gene: TRBJ2-5
clone size: NA
D gene: TRBD1
V gene: TRBV4-3

CDR3 protein: CASSQEEQGYGQPQHF
CDR3 DNA: TGCGCCAGCAGCCAAGAAGAACAGGGGTATGGTCAGCCCCAGCATTTT
J gene: TRBJ1-5
clone size: NA
D gene: TRBD1
V gene: TRBV4-1

CDR3 protein: CASSATRDRVPSAKNIQYF
CDR3 DNA: TGTGCCAGCAGCGCAACCCGGGACAGGGTTCCGTCGGCCAAAAACATTCAGTACTTC
J gene: TRBJ2-4
clone size: NA
D gene: TRBD1
V gene: TRBV9

CDR3 protein: CASSPAPGYEQYF
CDR3 DNA: TGCGCCAGCAGCCCGGCCCCGGGATACGAGCAGTACTTC
J gene: TRBJ2-7
clone size: NA
D gene: NA
V gene: TRBV10-1

CDR3 protein: CASSLWAGGKPQHF
CDR3 DNA: TGTGCCAGCAGTTTATGGGCCGGGGGGAAGCCCCAGCATTTT
J gene: TRBJ1-5
clone size: few
D gene: NA
V gene: TRBV28

CDR3 protein: CASSQGGVGNEKLFF
CDR3 DNA: TGTGCCAGTAGTCAAGGAGGGGTGGGTAATGAAAAACTGTTTTTT
J gene: TRBJ1-4
clone size: NA
D gene: NA
V gene: TRBV19